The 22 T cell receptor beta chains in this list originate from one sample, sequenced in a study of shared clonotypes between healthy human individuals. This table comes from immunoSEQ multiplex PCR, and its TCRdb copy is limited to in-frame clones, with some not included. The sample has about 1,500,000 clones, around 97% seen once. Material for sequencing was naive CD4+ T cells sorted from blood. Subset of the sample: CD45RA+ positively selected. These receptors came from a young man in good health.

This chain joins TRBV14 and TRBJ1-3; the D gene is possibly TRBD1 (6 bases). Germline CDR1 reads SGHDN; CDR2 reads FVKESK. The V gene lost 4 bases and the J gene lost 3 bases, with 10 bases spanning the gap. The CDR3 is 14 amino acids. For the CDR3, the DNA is TGTGCCAGCAGCCGACAGGTCTTTGGAAACACCATATATTTT. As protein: CASSRQVFGNTIYF.

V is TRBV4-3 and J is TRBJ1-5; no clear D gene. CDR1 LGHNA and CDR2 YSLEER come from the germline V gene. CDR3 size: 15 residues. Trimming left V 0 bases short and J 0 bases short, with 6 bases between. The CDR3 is CASSQDFHSNQPQHF. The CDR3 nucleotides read TGCGCCAGCAGCCAAGATTTCCATAGCAATCAGCCCCAGCATTTT.

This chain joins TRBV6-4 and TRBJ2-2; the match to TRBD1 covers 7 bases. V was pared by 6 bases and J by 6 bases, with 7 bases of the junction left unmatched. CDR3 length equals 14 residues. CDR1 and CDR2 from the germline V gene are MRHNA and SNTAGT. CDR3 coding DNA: TGTGCCAGCAGAAACGACAGGGTCCCCGGGGAGCTGTTTTTT. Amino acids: CASRNDRVPGELFF.

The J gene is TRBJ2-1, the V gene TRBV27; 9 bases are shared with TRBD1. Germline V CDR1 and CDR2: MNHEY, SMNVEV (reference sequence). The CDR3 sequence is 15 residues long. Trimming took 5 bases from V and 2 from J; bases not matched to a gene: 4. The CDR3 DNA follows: TGTGCCAGCAGTCCGACAGGGGGTCCCTACAATGAGCAGTTCTTC. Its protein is CASSPTGGPYNEQFF.

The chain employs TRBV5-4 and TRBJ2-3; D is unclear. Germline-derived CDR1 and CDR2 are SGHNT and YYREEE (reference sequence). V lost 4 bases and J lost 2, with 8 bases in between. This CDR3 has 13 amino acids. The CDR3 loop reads CASSLKHTDTQYF. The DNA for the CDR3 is TGTGCCAGCAGCCTGAAGCACACAGATACGCAGTATTTT.

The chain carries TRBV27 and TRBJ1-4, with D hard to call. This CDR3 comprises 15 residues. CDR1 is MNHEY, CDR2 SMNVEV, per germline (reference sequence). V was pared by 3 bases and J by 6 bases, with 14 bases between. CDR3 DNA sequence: TGTGCCAGCAGTTTGGGTCTCGGGATTGATGAAAAACTGTTTTTT. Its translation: CASSLGLGIDEKLFF.

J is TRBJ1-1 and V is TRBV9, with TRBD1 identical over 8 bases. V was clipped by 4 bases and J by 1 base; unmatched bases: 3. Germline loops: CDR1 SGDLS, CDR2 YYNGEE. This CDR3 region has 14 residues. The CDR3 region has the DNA TGTGCCAGCAGCCCCGGGACAGGGAACACTGAAGCTTTCTTT. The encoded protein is CASSPGTGNTEAFF.

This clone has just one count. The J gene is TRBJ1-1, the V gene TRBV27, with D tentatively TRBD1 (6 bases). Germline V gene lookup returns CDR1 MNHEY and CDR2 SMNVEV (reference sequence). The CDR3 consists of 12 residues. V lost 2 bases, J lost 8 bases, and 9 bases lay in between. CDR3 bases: TGTGCCAGCAGTTTAGGGGGCCAGGAAGCTTTCTTT. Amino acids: CASSLGGQEAFF.

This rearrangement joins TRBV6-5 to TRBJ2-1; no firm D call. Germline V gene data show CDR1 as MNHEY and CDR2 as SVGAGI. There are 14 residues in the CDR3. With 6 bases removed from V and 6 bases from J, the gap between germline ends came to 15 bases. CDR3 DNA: TGTGCCAGCAGCAATACCCGGCGGTTCAATGAGCAGTTCTTC. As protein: CASSNTRRFNEQFF.

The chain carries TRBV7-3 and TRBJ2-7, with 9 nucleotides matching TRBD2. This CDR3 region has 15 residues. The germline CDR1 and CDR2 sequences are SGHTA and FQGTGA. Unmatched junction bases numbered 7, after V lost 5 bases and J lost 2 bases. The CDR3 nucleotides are TGTGCCAGCAGCCATACTAGCGGGCCGCCCTACGAGCAGTACTTC. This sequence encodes CASSHTSGPPYEQYF.

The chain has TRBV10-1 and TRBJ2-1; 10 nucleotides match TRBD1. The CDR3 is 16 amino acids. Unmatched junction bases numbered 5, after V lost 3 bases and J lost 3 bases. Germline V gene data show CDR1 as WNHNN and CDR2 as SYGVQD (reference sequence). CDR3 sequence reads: CASSERGTGVYNEQFF. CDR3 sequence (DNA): TGCGCCAGCAGTGAACGGGGGACAGGGGTCTACAATGAGCAGTTCTTC.

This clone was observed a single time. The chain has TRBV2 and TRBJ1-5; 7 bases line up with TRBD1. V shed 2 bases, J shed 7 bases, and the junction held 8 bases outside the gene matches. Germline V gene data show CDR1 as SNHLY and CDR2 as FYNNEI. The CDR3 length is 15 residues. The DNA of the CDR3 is TGTGCCAGCAGTGAAAGGTCAGGGGGGGGGCAGCCCCAGCATTTT. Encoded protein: CASSERSGGGQPQHF. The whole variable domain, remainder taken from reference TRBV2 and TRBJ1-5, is EPEVTQTPSHQVTQMGQEVILRCVPISNHLYFYWYRQILGQKVEFLVSFYNNEISEKSEIFDDQFSVERPDGSNFTLKIRSTKLEDSAMYFCASSERSGGGQPQHFGDGTRLSIL.

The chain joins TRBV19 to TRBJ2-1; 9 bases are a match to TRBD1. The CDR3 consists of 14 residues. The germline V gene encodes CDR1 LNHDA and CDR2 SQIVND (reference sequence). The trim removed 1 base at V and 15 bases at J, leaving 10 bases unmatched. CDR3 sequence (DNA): TGTGCCAGTAGTATAGTGAGTAGGACAGGGGTAGCGTTCTTC. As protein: CASSIVSRTGVAFF.

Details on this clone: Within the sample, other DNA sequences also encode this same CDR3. CDR3 loop: CASSLTGGDQPQHF. CDR3 DNA sequence: TGCGCCAGCAGCTTGACGGGAGGGGACCAGCCCCAGCATTTT. This chain uses TRBV5-1 with TRBJ1-5, with D perhaps matching TRBD1 (5 bases). This CDR3 comprises 14 residues. CDR1 SGHRS and CDR2 YFSETQ come from the germline V gene. Trimming shortened V by 1 base and J by 7 bases, and 12 bases separated the two germline ends.

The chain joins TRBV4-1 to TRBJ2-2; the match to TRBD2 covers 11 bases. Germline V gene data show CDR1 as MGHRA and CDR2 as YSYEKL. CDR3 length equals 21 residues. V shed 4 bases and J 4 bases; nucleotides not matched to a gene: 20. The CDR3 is CASSRRGASGRRRIGTGELFF. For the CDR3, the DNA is TGCGCCAGCAGCCGTCGAGGGGCTAGCGGGAGGAGGAGGATTGGCACCGGGGAGCTGTTTTTT.

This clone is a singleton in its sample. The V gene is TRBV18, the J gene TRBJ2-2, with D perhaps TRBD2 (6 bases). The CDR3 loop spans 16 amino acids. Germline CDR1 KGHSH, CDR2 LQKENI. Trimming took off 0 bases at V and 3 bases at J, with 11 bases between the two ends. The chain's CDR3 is CASSPPRWGDTGELFF. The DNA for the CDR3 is TGTGCCAGCTCACCACCAAGATGGGGGGACACCGGGGAGCTGTTTTTT.

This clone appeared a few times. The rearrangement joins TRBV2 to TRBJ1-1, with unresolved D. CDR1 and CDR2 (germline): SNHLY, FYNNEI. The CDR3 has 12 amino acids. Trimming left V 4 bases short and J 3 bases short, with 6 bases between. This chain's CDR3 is CASSVFHTEAFF. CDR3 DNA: TGTGCCAGCAGTGTATTCCACACTGAAGCTTTCTTT.

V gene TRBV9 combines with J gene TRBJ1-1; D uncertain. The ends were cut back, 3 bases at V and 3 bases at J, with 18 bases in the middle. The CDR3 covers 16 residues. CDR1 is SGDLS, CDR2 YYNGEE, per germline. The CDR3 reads CASSAQPRREYTEAFF. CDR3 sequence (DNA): TGTGCCAGCAGCGCCCAGCCCCGGAGGGAATACACTGAAGCTTTCTTT.

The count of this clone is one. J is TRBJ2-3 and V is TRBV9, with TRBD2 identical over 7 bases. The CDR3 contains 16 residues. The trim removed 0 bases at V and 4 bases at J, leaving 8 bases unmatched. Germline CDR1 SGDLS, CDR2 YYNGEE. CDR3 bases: TGTGCCAGCAGCGTAGCAGACGGGAGGAGCCCAGATACGCAGTATTTT. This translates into CASSVADGRSPDTQYF.

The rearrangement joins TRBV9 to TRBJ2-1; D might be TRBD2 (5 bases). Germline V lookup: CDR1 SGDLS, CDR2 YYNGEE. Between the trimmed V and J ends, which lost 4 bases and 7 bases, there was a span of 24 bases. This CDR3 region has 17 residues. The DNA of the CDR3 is TGTGCCAGCAGCCCCGGAGCGGTTACCCCATTTAGTAATGAGCAGTTCTTC. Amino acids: CASSPGAVTPFSNEQFF.

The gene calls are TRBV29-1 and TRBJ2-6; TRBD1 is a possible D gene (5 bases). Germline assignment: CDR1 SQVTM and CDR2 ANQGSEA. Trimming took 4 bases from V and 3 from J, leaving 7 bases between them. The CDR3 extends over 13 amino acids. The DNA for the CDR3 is TGCAGCGTTGTCAGGGTTGGGGCCAACGTCCTGACTTTC. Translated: CSVVRVGANVLTF.

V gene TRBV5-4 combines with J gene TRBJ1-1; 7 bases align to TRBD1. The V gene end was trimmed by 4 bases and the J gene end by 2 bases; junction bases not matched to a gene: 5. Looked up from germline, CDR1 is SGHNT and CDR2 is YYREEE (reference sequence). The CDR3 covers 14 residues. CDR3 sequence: CASSLGQPNTEAFF. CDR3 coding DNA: TGTGCCAGCAGCCTGGGACAGCCTAACACTGAAGCTTTCTTT.